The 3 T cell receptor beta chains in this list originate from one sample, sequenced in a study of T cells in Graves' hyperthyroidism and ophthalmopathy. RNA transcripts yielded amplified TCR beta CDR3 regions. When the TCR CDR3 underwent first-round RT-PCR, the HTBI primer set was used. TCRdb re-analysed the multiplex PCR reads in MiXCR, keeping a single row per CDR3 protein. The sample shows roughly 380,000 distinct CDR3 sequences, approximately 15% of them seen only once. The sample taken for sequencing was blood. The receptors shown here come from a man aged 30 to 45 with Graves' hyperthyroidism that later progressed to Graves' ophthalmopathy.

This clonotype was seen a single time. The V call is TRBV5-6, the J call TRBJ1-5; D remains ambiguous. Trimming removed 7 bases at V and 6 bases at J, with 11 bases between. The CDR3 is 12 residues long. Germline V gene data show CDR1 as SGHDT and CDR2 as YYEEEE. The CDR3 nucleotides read TGTGCCAGCCCACTAACTAGTCAGCCCCAGCATTTT. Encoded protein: CASPLTSQPQHF. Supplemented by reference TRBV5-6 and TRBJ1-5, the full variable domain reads DAGVTQSPTHLIKTRGQQVTLRCSPKSGHDTVSWYQQALGQGPQFIFQYYEEEERQRGNFPDRFSGHQFPNYSSELNVNALLLGDSALYLCASPLTSQPQHFGDGTRLSIL.

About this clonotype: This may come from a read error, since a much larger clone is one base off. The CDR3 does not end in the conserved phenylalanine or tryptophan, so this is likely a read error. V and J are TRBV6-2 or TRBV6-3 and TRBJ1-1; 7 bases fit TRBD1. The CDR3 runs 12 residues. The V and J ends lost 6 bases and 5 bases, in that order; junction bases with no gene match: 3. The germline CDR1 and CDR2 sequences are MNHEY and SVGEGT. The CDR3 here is CASRGQWTEAFL. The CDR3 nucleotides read TGTGCCAGCAGGGGACAGTGGACTGAAGCTTTCCTT.

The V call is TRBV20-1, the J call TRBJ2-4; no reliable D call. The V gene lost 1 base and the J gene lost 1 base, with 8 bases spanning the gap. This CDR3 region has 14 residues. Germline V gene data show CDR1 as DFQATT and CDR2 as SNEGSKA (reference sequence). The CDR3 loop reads CSARVGRAKNIQYF. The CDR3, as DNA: TGCAGTGCTAGAGTGGGTCGGGCCAAAAACATTCAGTACTTC.